These 26 T cell receptor beta chains originate from one sample sequenced in a study of siplizumab effects on memory and regulatory T cells. Profiled with immunoSEQ multiplex PCR; TCRdb holds only in-frame clones, not every one. This table has 110,000 or so clones, around 92% appearing once. Sequencing input: Tregs sorted from blood. Every receptor here comes from a human donor in good health.

The chain recombines TRBV6-6 with TRBJ1-4, with D perhaps TRBD1 (5 bases). CDR1 and CDR2 from the germline V gene are MNHNY and SVGAGI (reference sequence). This CDR3 region has 14 residues. Trimming removed 2 bases from V and 6 bases from J, with 10 bases in between. The CDR3 bases are TGTGCCAGCAGTTACGGGGGAGATCATGAAAAACTGTTTTTT. Translation gives CASSYGGDHEKLFF.

This clone appeared once. The chain is built from TRBV6-5 and TRBJ1-2; D is uncertain. CDR1 and CDR2 (germline): MNHEY, SVGAGI. The CDR3 contains 13 residues. V dropped 4 bases and J dropped 3 bases, with 9 bases sitting between them. CDR3 coding DNA: TGTGCCAGCAGTTTTGAACGAGACTATGGCTACACCTTC. Protein product: CASSFERDYGYTF.

V usage is TRBV19 and J usage is TRBJ1-5; unclear D gene. V lost 4 bases to trimming and J lost 4 bases, with 14 bases between them. The CDR3 has 15 residues. Germline V lookup: CDR1 LNHDA, CDR2 SQIVND (reference sequence). CDR3 nucleotide sequence: TGTGCCAGTAGTACAGGCGGCGTGAGGAATCAGCCCCAGCATTTT. Amino acids: CASSTGGVRNQPQHF.

The chain couples TRBV19 to TRBJ1-1, with D possibly matching TRBD1 (6 bases). From germline, CDR1 is LNHDA and CDR2 SQIVND (reference sequence). CDR3 length: 15 residues. V was clipped by 5 bases and J by 0 bases, with 13 bases between them. CDR3 bases: TGTGCCAGTAGTCCCCGAACAGGGCTGAACACTGAAGCTTTCTTT. This gives the protein CASSPRTGLNTEAFF.

This clone was seen repeatedly, ten times or more. The genes are TRBV6-1 and TRBJ1-1; D gene unclear. CDR1 MNHNS and CDR2 SASEGT come from the germline V gene. Trimming removed 3 bases from V and 3 bases from J, with 8 bases in between. The CDR3 runs to 13 residues. The CDR3 protein is CASSELAYTEAFF. CDR3 nucleotide sequence: TGTGCCAGCAGTGAGCTGGCCTACACTGAAGCTTTCTTT.

Only one count was recorded for this clone. This rearrangement joins TRBV9 to TRBJ2-1; 8 bases are shared with TRBD2. The CDR3 contains 15 residues. The ends lost 0 bases at V and 3 bases at J; junction bases unmatched: 2. Germline V CDR1 and CDR2: SGDLS, YYNGEE. The CDR3 loop reads CASSVAGGFYNEQFF. Written as DNA, the CDR3 is TGTGCCAGCAGCGTAGCGGGAGGGTTCTACAATGAGCAGTTCTTC.

The chain has TRBV7-8 and TRBJ1-4; 11 bases are shared with TRBD1. V lost 6 bases to trimming and J lost 7 bases; unmatched junction nucleotides: 7. Germline values: CDR1 SGHVS, CDR2 FQNEAQ. This CDR3 contains 15 residues. For the CDR3, the DNA is TGTGCCAGCAGTTGGTCCGGGACAGGGGGTGAAAAACTGTTTTTT. Encoded protein: CASSWSGTGGEKLFF.

In its sample, this clone was seen once. CDR3 nucleotide sequence: TGTGCCAGCAGCTCACGGACAGGCGTAGAGACCCAGTACTTC. It codes for CASSSRTGVETQYF. The chain uses TRBV9 and TRBJ2-5, with 7 bases aligning to TRBD1. The V gene end was trimmed by 4 bases and the J gene end by 4 bases; junction bases not matched to a gene: 7. The CDR3 length is 14 residues. Germline assignment: CDR1 SGDLS and CDR2 YYNGEE.

This sequence joins TRBV9 and TRBJ2-2; D is ambiguous. Germline V gives CDR1 SGDLS, CDR2 YYNGEE. The CDR3 has 16 amino acids. Trimming took off 3 bases at V and 2 bases at J, with 14 bases between the two ends. The CDR3 protein is CASSGGPPGNTGELFF. CDR3 sequence (DNA): TGTGCCAGCAGCGGAGGACCACCTGGAAACACCGGGGAGCTGTTTTTT.

The chain uses TRBV4-1 and TRBJ2-2; D possibly uses TRBD1 or TRBD2 (5 bases each). V shed 0 bases and J shed 3 bases, with 14 bases lying between them. Germline V gene sequence: CDR1 MGHRA, CDR2 YSYEKL. The length of the CDR3 is 17 residues. CDR3 residues: CASSQEFVGTYTGELFF. The CDR3 DNA is TGCGCCAGCAGCCAAGAGTTTGTAGGGACCTACACCGGGGAGCTGTTTTTT.

This clone appeared once. The chain joins TRBV6-5 to TRBJ1-2, with TRBD1 matching over 7 bases. The CDR3 covers 15 residues. Unmatched junction bases numbered 11, after V lost 4 bases and J lost 6 bases. Germline V gives CDR1 MNHEY, CDR2 SVGAGI. CDR3 sequence: CASSFQGGARDGYTF. In DNA, the CDR3 is TGTGCCAGCAGTTTCCAGGGGGGGGCGCGGGATGGCTACACCTTC.

The rearrangement links TRBV7-2 to TRBJ1-5; no clear D gene. The CDR3 totals 15 residues. Looked up from germline, CDR1 is SGHTA and CDR2 is FQGNSA. V was trimmed by 5 bases and J by 7 bases, leaving 18 bases between them. Written as DNA, the CDR3 is TGTGCCAGCAGCCCCCAGAGCCTCCTAACCCAGCCCCAGCATTTT. Protein product: CASSPQSLLTQPQHF.

The V and J genes are TRBV9 and TRBJ2-1, with 12 bases matching TRBD1. This CDR3 has 13 residues. Germline V lookup: CDR1 SGDLS, CDR2 YYNGEE. Trimming took 5 bases from V and 9 from J; bases not matched to a gene: 3. The CDR3 region is CASRGTGGGEQFF. CDR3 nucleotide sequence: TGTGCCAGCAGAGGGACAGGGGGCGGTGAGCAGTTCTTC.

This clone appeared a single time. V gene TRBV30 combines with J gene TRBJ1-6; D unresolved. Deletions cut 4 bases from V and 5 bases from J, with 21 bases between. Germline-derived CDR1 and CDR2 are GTSNPN and SVGIG (reference sequence). The CDR3 sequence is 17 residues long. The CDR3 is CAWIPTQVIDHNSPLHF. The CDR3, as DNA: TGTGCCTGGATCCCAACCCAGGTCATCGACCATAATTCACCCCTCCACTTT.

The rearrangement links TRBV6-6 to TRBJ2-3; 9 positions agree with TRBD2. V was pared by 10 bases and J by 2 bases, with 4 bases of the junction left unmatched. Germline V lookup: CDR1 MNHNY, CDR2 SVGAGI (reference sequence). CDR3 length: 13 amino acids. CDR3 residues: CATLAGDTDTQYF. The CDR3 nucleotides read TGTGCCACCTTAGCGGGGGACACAGATACGCAGTATTTT.

The rearrangement uses TRBV5-1 and TRBJ2-2, with unresolved D. CDR3 length equals 12 residues. V was shortened by 0 bases and J by 6 bases, with 3 bases between the two germline ends. Looked up from germline, CDR1 is SGHRS and CDR2 is YFSETQ. The CDR3 region has the DNA TGCGCCAGCAGCTTGGGAGCCGGGGAGCTGTTTTTT. Its translation: CASSLGAGELFF. The whole variable domain, remainder taken from reference TRBV5-1 and TRBJ2-2, is KAGVTQTPRYLIKTRGQQVTLSCSPISGHRSVSWYQQTPGQGLQFLFEYFSETQRNKGNFPGRFSGRQFSNSRSEMNVSTLELGDSALYLCASSLGAGELFFGEGSRLTVL.

The chain is built from TRBV10-1 and TRBJ2-5; 13 bases are a match to TRBD2. The CDR3 sequence is 16 residues long. Germline V lookup: CDR1 WNHNN, CDR2 SYGVQD (reference sequence). The junction had 5 bases not matched to a gene; V was cut back by 3 bases and J by 4 bases. CDR3 nucleotides: TGCGCCAGCAGTGATACTAGCGGGAGGGCCCTAGAGACCCAGTACTTC. It yields the protein CASSDTSGRALETQYF.

About this clone itself: Other DNA sequences in this specimen translate into the identical CDR3. V and J are TRBV5-1 and TRBJ2-1; D possibly corresponds to TRBD2 (6 bases). Germline CDR1 is SGHRS and CDR2 is YFSETQ. Trimming left V 0 bases short and J 0 bases short, with 10 bases between. The CDR3 consists of 16 residues. The CDR3 DNA is TGCGCCAGCAGCTTGGGGGGTAGCGGCTCCTACAATGAGCAGTTCTTC. It is translated as CASSLGGSGSYNEQFF.

The chain links TRBV25-1 to TRBJ2-3; D may be TRBD2 (6 bases). The CDR3 loop spans 14 amino acids. V was clipped by 8 bases and J by 0 bases, with 12 bases between them. Germline V CDR1 and CDR2: MGHDK, SYGVNS. Here the CDR3 DNA reads TGTGCCAGCTCGACCGGGGGTAGCACAGATACGCAGTATTTT. Translating gives CASSTGGSTDTQYF.

In its sample, this clone was seen a few times. CDR3: CASSLVASGAHEQFF. In nucleotides, the CDR3 is TGTGCCAGCAGCTTAGTCGCTAGCGGGGCCCATGAGCAGTTCTTC. J is TRBJ2-1 and V is TRBV7-9, with 9 bases matching TRBD2. The J segment lost 8 bases and the V segment lost 1 base, leaving 6 bases of the junction unmatched. The germline CDR1 and CDR2 sequences are SEHNR and FQNEAQ (reference sequence). The CDR3 is made up of 15 amino acids.

The chain uses TRBV10-2 and TRBJ1-1; 7 bases map to TRBD1. CDR3 length equals 12 residues. With V trimmed by 10 bases and J by 5 bases, 7 bases remained unmatched. CDR1 WSHSY and CDR2 SAAADI come from the germline V gene. CDR3 sequence (DNA): TGCGCCACCACTGGGGACAGAACTGAAGCTTTCTTT. This sequence encodes CATTGDRTEAFF.

The V and J genes are TRBV6-5 and TRBJ1-1, with 7 positions matching TRBD1. Germline V lookup: CDR1 MNHEY, CDR2 SVGAGI. The CDR3 sequence is 14 residues long. After removal of 6 bases from V and 5 bases from J, the junction contained 9 bases not matched to a gene. CDR3 sequence reads: CASSQQGRLTEAFF. As DNA, the CDR3 is TGTGCCAGCAGCCAACAGGGGAGGTTAACTGAAGCTTTCTTT.

The chain joins TRBV6-5 to TRBJ2-5; D is tentatively TRBD1 or TRBD2 (5 bases each). The end of the DNA aligns better with TRBJ2-7, so the J call may be wrong. Germline-derived CDR1 and CDR2 are MNHEY and SVGAGI. The CDR3 spans 14 residues. The CDR3 sequence is CASSYSVGPYEQYF. Written as DNA, the CDR3 is TGTGCCAGCAGTTACTCGGTGGGACCTTACGAGCAGTACTTC.

The chain has TRBV18 and TRBJ1-1; D remains unclear. CDR1 is KGHSH and CDR2 is LQKENI in the germline V gene. The CDR3 covers 13 residues. The V and J ends lost 5 bases and 2 bases respectively, with 9 bases between them. The CDR3 is CASSGSSNTEAFF. Written as DNA, the CDR3 is TGTGCCAGCTCAGGATCGAGCAACACTGAAGCTTTCTTT.

The chain recombines TRBV16 with TRBJ2-3; 9 bases fit TRBD2. The V segment lost 6 bases and the J segment 1 base; nucleotides outside the gene matches: 11. CDR1 is KGHSY and CDR2 is FQNENV in the germline V gene. The CDR3 has 17 residues. The CDR3 region is CASRHLSGRPRTDTQYF. The CDR3 coding sequence is TGTGCCAGCAGACATCTCAGCGGGAGGCCACGCACAGATACGCAGTATTTT.

CDR3 coding DNA: TGTGCCAGCAGCACTCGCGGGACCTACGAGCAGTACTTC. It translates to CASSTRGTYEQYF. The gene calls are TRBV5-4 and TRBJ2-7; TRBD2 is a possible D gene (6 bases). Germline CDR1 is SGHNT and CDR2 is YYREEE (reference sequence). V was shortened by 4 bases and J by 2 bases, with 10 bases between the two germline ends. This CDR3 region has 13 residues.